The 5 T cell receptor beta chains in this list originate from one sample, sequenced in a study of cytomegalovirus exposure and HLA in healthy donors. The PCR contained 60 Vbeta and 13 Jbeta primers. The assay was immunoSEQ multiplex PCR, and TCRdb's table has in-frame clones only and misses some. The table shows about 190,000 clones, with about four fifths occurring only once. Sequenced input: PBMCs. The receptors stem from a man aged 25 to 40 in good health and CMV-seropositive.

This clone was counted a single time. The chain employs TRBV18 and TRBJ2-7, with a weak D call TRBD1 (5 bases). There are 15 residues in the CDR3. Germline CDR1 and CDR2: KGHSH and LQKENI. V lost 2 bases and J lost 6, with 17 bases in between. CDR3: CASSPTQGPTLEQYF. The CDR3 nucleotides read TGTGCCAGCTCACCAACGCAGGGCCCTACCCTCGAGCAGTACTTC.

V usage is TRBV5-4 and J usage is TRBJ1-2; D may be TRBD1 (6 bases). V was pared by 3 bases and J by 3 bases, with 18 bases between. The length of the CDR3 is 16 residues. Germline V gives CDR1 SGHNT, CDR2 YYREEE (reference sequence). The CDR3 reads CASSSPVGGGDYGYTF. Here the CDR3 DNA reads TGTGCCAGCAGCTCCCCAGTAGGGGGTGGAGACTATGGCTACACCTTC.

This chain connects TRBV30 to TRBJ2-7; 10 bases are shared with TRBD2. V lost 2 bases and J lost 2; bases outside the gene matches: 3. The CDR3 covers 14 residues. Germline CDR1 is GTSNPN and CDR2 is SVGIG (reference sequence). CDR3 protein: CAWSSSGRPYEQYF. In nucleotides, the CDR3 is TGTGCCTGGAGTAGTAGCGGGAGGCCCTACGAGCAGTACTTC.

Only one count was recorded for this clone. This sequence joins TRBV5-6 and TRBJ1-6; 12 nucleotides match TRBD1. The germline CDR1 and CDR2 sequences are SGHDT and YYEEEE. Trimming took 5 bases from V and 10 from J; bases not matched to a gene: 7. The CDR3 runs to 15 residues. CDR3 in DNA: TGTGCCAGCAGGTGGGGACAGGGGGCAAGCTCACCCCTCCACTTT. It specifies CASRWGQGASSPLHF.

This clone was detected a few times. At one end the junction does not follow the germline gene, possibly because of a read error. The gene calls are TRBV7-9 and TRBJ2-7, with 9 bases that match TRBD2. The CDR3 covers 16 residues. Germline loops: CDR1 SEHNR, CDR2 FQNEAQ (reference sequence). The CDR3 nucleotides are TGTTCCAGCAGCGGAATTATAGCGGGGGCCTCCTACGAGCAGTACTTC. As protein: CSSSGIIAGASYEQYF.